These 28 T cell receptor beta chains originate from one sample sequenced in a study of CD8+ T cells in alopecia areata. Indicated treatment: oral pan-JAK inhibitor, 5-10 mg twice daily. Extracted from the samples, RNA was reverse transcribed into cDNA to serve as the sequencing template. Clones were sequenced by immunoSEQ multiplex PCR, and TCRdb holds only the in-frame ones, with some missing. Among about 200,000 clones listed, roughly 64% were seen once. The material was CD4+ T cells sorted from blood, obtained at week 24, from a patient treated with tofacitinib. The receptors stem from a human donor with alopecia areata.

The rearrangement uses TRBV18 and TRBJ1-2, with a possible D match to TRBD1 (5 bases). The germline V gene encodes CDR1 KGHSH and CDR2 LQKENI. This CDR3 is built from 13 residues. Trimming cost V 3 bases and J 4 bases, with 9 bases left between them. This CDR3 is CASSPQGTYGYTF. CDR3 DNA: TGTGCCAGCTCACCCCAGGGAACCTATGGCTACACCTTC.

This clone was found a few times. Other DNA sequences in the same sample also yield this CDR3. CDR3 protein: CASSPPGSNYGYTF. CDR3 nucleotides: TGTGCCAGCTCACCACCGGGGTCCAACTATGGCTACACCTTC. The V call is TRBV18, the J call TRBJ1-2, with D unresolved. Trimming shortened V by 0 bases and J by 2 bases, and 7 bases separated the two germline ends. CDR3 length equals 14 residues. The germline gives CDR1 KGHSH, CDR2 LQKENI.

This chain links TRBV29-1 with TRBJ2-1; no reliable D call. The germline gives CDR1 SQVTM, CDR2 ANQGSEA. This CDR3 has 12 amino acids. Trimming cost V 2 bases and J 4 bases, with 6 bases left between them. The CDR3 spells CSVESNYNEQFF. CDR3 nucleotides: TGCAGCGTTGAATCAAATTACAATGAGCAGTTCTTC.

This chain links TRBV29-1 with TRBJ1-4; 9 positions agree with TRBD1. CDR1 and CDR2 from the germline V gene are SQVTM and ANQGSEA. V trimming: 5 bases; J trimming: 10 bases; junction bases outside the gene matches: 8. The CDR3 contains 13 residues. CDR3 amino acids: CSVYRQGGGKLFF. CDR3 nucleotides: TGCAGCGTTTATAGACAGGGGGGAGGAAAACTGTTTTTT.

The rearrangement joins TRBV29-1 to TRBJ2-7; perhaps TRBD1 as D (5 bases). The germline V gene encodes CDR1 SQVTM and CDR2 ANQGSEA. The length of the CDR3 is 14 residues. V was shortened by 5 bases and J by 1 base, with 15 bases between the two germline ends. The CDR3 here is CSVSRQLNSYEQYF. CDR3 coding DNA: TGCAGCGTTTCTCGACAGTTAAATTCCTACGAGCAGTACTTC.

The DNA for the CDR3 is TGTGCCTGGAGTCCTCGTAGCGGGAGTGGCCCAGATACGCAGTATTTT. It translates to CAWSPRSGSGPDTQYF. The V gene is TRBV30, the J gene TRBJ2-3, with 9 bases that match TRBD2. The CDR3 has 16 amino acids. The germline V gene has CDR1 GTSNPN and CDR2 SVGIG (reference sequence). The V gene end was trimmed by 2 bases and the J gene end by 4 bases; junction bases not matched to a gene: 10. The variable domain in full, completed from reference TRBV30 and TRBJ2-3, reads SQTIHQWPATLVQPVGSPLSLECTVEGTSNPNLYWYRQAAGRGLQLLFYSVGIGQISSEVPQNLSASRPQDRQFILSSKKLLLSDSGFYLCAWSPRSGSGPDTQYFGPGTRLTVL.

V and J are TRBV15 and TRBJ2-5; the D gene could be TRBD1 or TRBD2 (6 bases each). V was pared by 3 bases and J by 1 base, with 12 bases between. Looked up from germline, CDR1 is LNHNV and CDR2 is YYDKDF (reference sequence). This CDR3 has 15 amino acids. This chain's CDR3 is CATSRKGGRQETQYF. CDR3 bases: TGTGCCACCAGCAGGAAGGGGGGCCGCCAAGAGACCCAGTACTTC.

The chain is built from TRBV29-1 and TRBJ2-5; D is possibly TRBD1 (6 bases). CDR1 and CDR2 from the germline V gene are SQVTM and ANQGSEA. V lost 6 bases and J 1 base, leaving 9 bases between the germline ends. The CDR3 sequence is 12 residues long. The CDR3 reads CSVDRIQETQYF. The CDR3 bases are TGCAGCGTCGACAGGATCCAAGAGACCCAGTACTTC. Supplemented by reference TRBV29-1 and TRBJ2-5, the full variable domain reads SAVISQKPSRDICQRGTSLTIQCQVDSQVTMMFWYRQQPGQSLTLIATANQGSEATYESGFVIDKFPISRPNLTFSTLTVSNMSPEDSSIYLCSVDRIQETQYFGPGTRLLVL.

The genes are TRBV29-1 and TRBJ2-5; perhaps D is TRBD1 or TRBD2 (6 bases each). Germline V lookup: CDR1 SQVTM, CDR2 ANQGSEA. V was pared by 7 bases and J by 7 bases, with 19 bases between. The CDR3 consists of 13 residues. CDR3: CSAIRGPEGTQYF. CDR3 coding DNA: TGCAGCGCCATCAGGGGCCCGGAGGGGACCCAGTACTTC.

V usage is TRBV27 and J usage is TRBJ2-3; D gene uncertain. Trimming cost V 4 bases and J 4 bases, with 9 bases left between them. CDR3 length: 13 residues. Germline V lookup: CDR1 MNHEY, CDR2 SMNVEV (reference sequence). This chain's CDR3 is CASSYSEADTQYF. CDR3 nucleotides: TGTGCCAGCAGTTACTCAGAGGCAGATACGCAGTATTTT.

This chain uses TRBV30 with TRBJ2-2, with D possibly TRBD1 on 7 matching bases. Trimming removed 8 bases from V and 3 bases from J, with 19 bases in between. Germline V gene lookup returns CDR1 GTSNPN and CDR2 SVGIG (reference sequence). The CDR3 spans 15 residues. The CDR3 nucleotides are TGTGCCGGCCGGAGGGTACAGGGGTACACCGGGGAGCTGTTTTTT. Residues: CAGRRVQGYTGELFF.

CDR3 residues: CASSYASGPYEQYF. DNA of the CDR3: TGCGCCAGCAGCTACGCTAGCGGTCCCTACGAGCAGTACTTC. V and J are TRBV5-1 and TRBJ2-7; 7 bases are a match to TRBD2. CDR1 and CDR2 from the germline V gene are SGHRS and YFSETQ. Unmatched junction bases numbered 5, after V lost 3 bases and J lost 2 bases. The CDR3 extends over 14 amino acids.

This sequence joins TRBV18 and TRBJ1-1; 8 bases agree with TRBD1. The V and J ends lost 3 bases and 0 bases, in that order; junction bases with no gene match: 3. The CDR3 is made up of 15 amino acids. Per the germline V gene, CDR1 is KGHSH and CDR2 is LQKENI. The CDR3 coding sequence is TGTGCCAGCTCACCGGGACAGGACATGAACACTGAAGCTTTCTTT. This encodes CASSPGQDMNTEAFF.

This clone showed up just a few times. This sequence joins TRBV4-3 and TRBJ1-2, with D uncertain. The CDR3 sequence is 14 residues long. The germline V gene encodes CDR1 LGHNA and CDR2 YSLEER. Trimming pared 0 bases from V and 8 bases from J, leaving 13 bases between. CDR3 protein: CASSQERNSRGYTF. As DNA, the CDR3 is TGCGCCAGCAGCCAAGAAAGAAACTCCCGGGGCTACACCTTC.

The chain employs TRBV11-1 and TRBJ2-1; D may match TRBD1 or TRBD2 (5 bases each). This CDR3 contains 18 residues. Looked up from germline, CDR1 is SGHAT and CDR2 is FQDESV (reference sequence). V lost 5 bases and J lost 0, with 20 bases in between. The CDR3 reads CASSPATKGRSSYNEQFF. The CDR3 region has the DNA TGTGCCAGCAGCCCTGCAACCAAGGGACGGAGCTCCTACAATGAGCAGTTCTTC.

The genes are TRBV4-2 and TRBJ2-6; maybe TRBD2 (6 bases). V lost 1 base and J lost 2, with 12 bases in between. CDR1 and CDR2 (germline): LGHNA, YNFKEQ. There are 17 residues in the CDR3. The DNA of the CDR3 is TGTGCCAGCAGCCAAGCTGCAGGAGGGGCTGGGGCCAACGTCCTGACTTTC. Protein product: CASSQAAGGAGANVLTF.

This sequence joins TRBV9 and TRBJ1-1; the D is unclear. The CDR3 is 14 residues long. The germline V gene has CDR1 SGDLS and CDR2 YYNGEE. Trimming took off 0 bases at V and 2 bases at J, with 8 bases between the two ends. CDR3 residues: CASSVEGSNTEAFF. As DNA, the CDR3 is TGTGCCAGCAGCGTAGAGGGCAGTAACACTGAAGCTTTCTTT. The full variable domain, completed using reference TRBV9 and TRBJ1-1, is DSGVTQTPKHLITATGQRVTLRCSPRSGDLSVYWYQQSLDQGLQFLIQYYNGEERAKGNILERFSAQQFPDLHSELNLSSLELGDSALYFCASSVEGSNTEAFFGQGTRLTVV.

The rearrangement uses TRBV5-6 and TRBJ1-2; perhaps TRBD1 as D (5 bases). The CDR3 has 12 amino acids. Germline lookup yields CDR1 SGHDT and CDR2 YYEEEE. V dropped 4 bases and J dropped 5 bases, with 9 bases sitting between them. The CDR3 bases are TGTGCCAGCAGCCCGCAGGGATATGGCTACACCTTC. This codes for CASSPQGYGYTF.

The V and J genes are TRBV30 and TRBJ2-1; TRBD1 matches 10 bases. V was pared by 4 bases and J by 8 bases, with 8 bases of the junction left unmatched. Germline V gives CDR1 GTSNPN, CDR2 SVGIG (reference sequence). The length of the CDR3 is 14 residues. CDR3 residues: CAWIRGQGFDEQFF. The CDR3 bases are TGTGCCTGGATAAGGGGACAGGGGTTCGATGAGCAGTTCTTC. Together with reference TRBV30 and TRBJ2-1, the CDR3 gives the full variable domain: SQTIHQWPATLVQPVGSPLSLECTVEGTSNPNLYWYRQAAGRGLQLLFYSVGIGQISSEVPQNLSASRPQDRQFILSSKKLLLSDSGFYLCAWIRGQGFDEQFFGPGTRLTVL.

As concerns this clone: In the same sample, other DNA sequences code for this CDR3. J is TRBJ2-1 and V is TRBV9; 7 nucleotides match TRBD2. The CDR3 has 15 amino acids. V lost 0 bases, J lost 5 bases, and 5 bases stayed unmatched. CDR1 is SGDLS, CDR2 YYNGEE, per germline. The CDR3: CASSVGLAVNNEQFF. CDR3 coding DNA: TGTGCCAGCAGCGTAGGGCTAGCGGTAAACAATGAGCAGTTCTTC.

This clone was counted only a few times. The chain combines TRBV4-1 with TRBJ2-3, with 9 positions matching TRBD1. This CDR3 is built from 17 residues. Unmatched junction bases numbered 11, after V lost 4 bases and J lost 3 bases. Germline loops: CDR1 MGHRA, CDR2 YSYEKL. The CDR3 DNA is TGCGCCAGCAGCCTTATCCGGTCACAGGGGGCGACAGATACGCAGTATTTT. Its translation is CASSLIRSQGATDTQYF.

The gene calls are TRBV5-6 and TRBJ1-5, with TRBD1 as a possible D gene (6 bases). CDR1 and CDR2 from the germline V gene are SGHDT and YYEEEE. V dropped 1 base and J dropped 2 bases, with 7 bases sitting between them. CDR3 length: 14 residues. The CDR3 region has the DNA TGTGCCAGCAGCTTGCGACAGGGCAATCAGCCCCAGCATTTT. This sequence encodes CASSLRQGNQPQHF.

This clone came up a few times. The CDR3, as DNA: TGTGCCATCAGTGCTGGGGCCAACGTCCTGACTTTC. Encoded protein: CAISAGANVLTF. The chain links TRBV10-3 to TRBJ2-6; D remains unclear. The germline V gene has CDR1 ENHRY and CDR2 SYGVKD. Trimming cost V 4 bases and J 2 bases, with 0 bases left between them. This CDR3 contains 12 residues.

This sequence joins TRBV5-6 and TRBJ2-2, with 10 bases aligning to TRBD2. Per the germline V gene, CDR1 is SGHDT and CDR2 is YYEEEE. The CDR3 is 16 residues long. Trimming at V came to 4 bases and at J to 4 bases, leaving 7 bases not matched to a gene. The CDR3 sequence is CASSPRTSGSTGELFF. DNA of the CDR3: TGTGCCAGCAGCCCTAGGACTAGCGGAAGCACCGGGGAGCTGTTTTTT.

This chain connects TRBV18 to TRBJ2-2; D gene ambiguous. V dropped 4 bases and J dropped 1 base, with 7 bases sitting between them. This CDR3 has 14 residues. Germline loops: CDR1 KGHSH, CDR2 LQKENI. In DNA, the CDR3 is TGTGCCAGCTCACAAAACAGGAACACCGGGGAGCTGTTTTTT. Its protein product is CASSQNRNTGELFF. The entire variable domain, with the rest obtained from reference TRBV18 and TRBJ2-2, is as follows: NAGVMQNPRHLVRRRGQEARLRCSPMKGHSHVYWYRQLPEEGLKFMVYLQKENIIDESGMPKERFSAEFPKEGPSILRIQQVVRGDSAAYFCASSQNRNTGELFFGEGSRLTVL.

The chain links TRBV29-1 to TRBJ2-7; D possibly matches TRBD1 or TRBD2 (5 bases each). From germline, CDR1 is SQVTM and CDR2 ANQGSEA. Trimming removed 4 bases at V and 6 bases at J, with 10 bases between. This CDR3 is 11 amino acids long. The CDR3 sequence: CSVGTGREQYF. The CDR3 DNA follows: TGCAGCGTTGGAACGGGGCGCGAGCAGTACTTC.

The rearrangement uses TRBV7-9 and TRBJ2-5; D uncertain. The CDR3 covers 12 residues. V dropped 5 bases and J dropped 4 bases, with 8 bases sitting between them. Per the germline V gene, CDR1 is SEHNR and CDR2 is FQNEAQ (reference sequence). The CDR3 region has the DNA TGTGCCAGCAGCCCACTGAGAGAGACCCAGTACTTC. Amino acid sequence: CASSPLRETQYF.

The chain recombines TRBV10-3 with TRBJ2-1; a possible D gene is TRBD2 (5 bases). Deletions cut 7 bases from V and 8 bases from J, with 24 bases between. The CDR3 sequence is 16 residues long. Germline lookup yields CDR1 ENHRY and CDR2 SYGVKD. The CDR3 loop reads CAINPNEGQSPDEQFF. The CDR3 region has the DNA TGTGCCATCAACCCTAATGAGGGCCAGTCCCCCGATGAGCAGTTCTTC.